Listed below are T cell receptor beta chains from one sample, sequenced in a study of T cells in Graves' hyperthyroidism and ophthalmopathy. TCRdb re-called the multiplex PCR reads through MiXCR, storing one row per CDR3 protein. The data show around 530,000 distinct CDR3 sequences, with 15% to 20% seen just once and roughly a sixth held by the top ten. The sample was blood. Receptors were obtained from a woman between 18 and 29 years old with Graves' ophthalmopathy. Both conserved end residues are part of each CDR3.

V gene | CDR3 protein
TRBV7-2 | CASSLNRGRGTEAFF
TRBV2 | CASSVGTGGENIQYF
TRBV18 | CASSPPTWGYTF
TRBV28 | CASSVPIGGQISLSSYNEQFF
TRBV5-8 | CASSLSLDIDYGYTF
TRBV4-3 | CASSQERHAGQNYGYTF
TRBV5-1 | CASSLAGGPSTEAFF
TRBV12-3/TRBV12-4 | CASTPSGGESCNEQFF
TRBV5-1 | CASTQGPIDEQYF
TRBV28 | CASSLVEGNQPQHF
TRBV10-3 | CAISPRDRGLQPQHF
TRBV9 | CASSVGILGAGGAYEQYF
TRBV20-1 | CSAALSEPSTDTQYF
TRBV7-7 | CASSLGVAGSYNEQFF
TRBV29-1 | CSVEDRYEIQGYTF
TRBV30 | CAWSTVATNEKLFF
TRBV2 | CASSEEERIAKNIQYF
TRBV6-1 | CASSDEGANTGELFF
TRBV28 | CASSFRRQEFTLHF
TRBV7-2 | CASSPRQRTEAFF
TRBV28 | CASSLRLAGPYEQYF
TRBV3-1 | CASSPQGLAGGTYEQYF
TRBV11-2 | CASSLGLAGGSYEQYF
TRBV28 | CASGQGADNEQFF
TRBV20-1 | CSALRTGRFNQPQHF